This T cell receptor beta chain was sequenced during a study of blood T cell repertoires in COVID-19. About the study: Some COVID-19 samples were acute and others convalescent; all came from the United States, Italy and Spain. T cells, B-cell-depleted T cells, or PBMCs provided the cDNA or gDNA that served as material.

Clones were read by immunoSEQ multiplex PCR, and TCRdb kept only the in-frame ones, dropping some. Altogether approximately 190,000 clones are present, 70% to 85% being singletons, with the ten largest covering about 5%. This TCR was recovered from an older woman with acute COVID-19. Specimen: PBMCs or T cells enriched from blood (not recorded which).

The DNA for the CDR3 is TGTGCCACAATAAGCGGATCCCCCCGCTACGAGCAGTACTTC. Protein sequence: CATISGSPRYEQYF. V gene TRBV10-3 combines with J gene TRBJ2-7; possibly TRBD2 for D (5 bases). V was pared by 10 bases and J by 3 bases, with 19 bases between. CDR3 size: 14 residues. Germline V gene data show CDR1 as ENHRY and CDR2 as SYGVKD.